One and the same sample provided the 20 T cell receptor beta chains below, sequenced in a study of T cells in Graves' hyperthyroidism and ophthalmopathy. The source material, RNA transcripts, was used to amplify TCR beta CDR3 regions. With the HTBI primer set, the TCR CDR3 went through a first round of RT-PCR. TCRdb re-derived calls from the multiplex PCR reads in MiXCR, one entry per CDR3 protein. In the table there are 700,000 to 950,000 distinct CDR3 sequences, approximately 36% of which are singletons. The material sequenced was blood. The receptor set was obtained from a woman between 40 and 55 years old with Graves' hyperthyroidism.

In its sample, this clonotype was seen a few times. The chain is built from TRBV25-1 and TRBJ2-7, with 7 positions matching TRBD2. The CDR3 spans 15 residues. After removal of 6 bases from V and 0 bases from J, the junction contained 8 bases not matched to a gene. Germline CDR1 is MGHDK and CDR2 is SYGVNS. The CDR3 reads CASRNGLAASYEQYF. The CDR3 nucleotides are TGTGCCAGCAGGAACGGTCTAGCGGCCTCCTACGAGCAGTACTTC.

This clonotype was seen repeatedly, ten times or more. This sequence joins TRBV7-9 and TRBJ1-1; D is uncertain. Germline-derived CDR1 and CDR2 are SEHNR and FQNEAQ (reference sequence). The ends were cut back, 5 bases at V and 4 bases at J, with 11 bases in the middle. CDR3 size: 13 residues. CDR3 protein: CASSTAAGTEAFF. The CDR3 DNA is TGTGCCAGCAGCACCGCGGCGGGCACTGAAGCTTTCTTT.

This chain uses TRBV6-6 with TRBJ2-7; 10 bases are shared with TRBD1. This CDR3 has 14 amino acids. CDR1 and CDR2 (germline): MNHNY, SVGAGI (reference sequence). The J segment lost 7 bases and the V segment lost 6 bases, leaving 9 bases of the junction unmatched. As DNA, the CDR3 is TGTGCCAGCAGAACCGGGACAGGGGTCGAAGAGCAGTACTTC. Amino acid sequence: CASRTGTGVEEQYF.

This clonotype was counted between two and nine times. V usage is TRBV6-1 and J usage is TRBJ1-1; D is perhaps TRBD1 (5 bases). The CDR3 extends over 14 amino acids. The V gene lost 6 bases and the J gene lost 1 base, with 12 bases spanning the gap. The germline V gene has CDR1 MNHNS and CDR2 SASEGT. In DNA form, the CDR3 reads TGTGCCAGCAGGTTGGGACCGACGAACACTGAAGCTTTCTTT. Residues: CASRLGPTNTEAFF.

Only a few counts were recorded for this clonotype. The V and J genes are TRBV7-2 and TRBJ1-1, with a possible D match to TRBD1 (6 bases). Germline loops: CDR1 SGHTA, CDR2 FQGNSA. Trimming shortened V by 2 bases and J by 11 bases, and 18 bases separated the two germline ends. The CDR3 is made up of 14 amino acids. This CDR3 reads CASSLSEILQGAFF. The CDR3 DNA sequence: TGTGCCAGCAGCTTATCAGAGATTCTCCAGGGGGCTTTCTTT.

As regards this clonotype: One base away lies a much larger clone, so this may be a sequencing read error. The chain employs TRBV19 and TRBJ2-2; the D is unclear. Trimming pared 4 bases from V and 3 bases from J, leaving 9 bases between. Germline loops: CDR1 LNHDA, CDR2 SQIVND (reference sequence). The CDR3 totals 14 residues. CDR3 loop: CASSTAPHTGELFF. The CDR3 DNA is TGTGCCAGTAGTACCGCTCCGCACACCGGGGAGCTGTTTTTT. The full variable domain, completed using reference TRBV19 and TRBJ2-2, is DGGITQSPKYLFRKEGQNVTLSCEQNLNHDAMYWYRQDPGQGLRLIYYSQIVNDFQKGDIAEGYSVSREKKESFPLTVTSAQKNPTAFYLCASSTAPHTGELFFGEGSRLTVL.

This clonotype has a handful of counts. An end of the junction does not agree with germline; a read error may underlie this. This chain connects TRBV7-2 to TRBJ2-7; 11 bases map to TRBD1. CDR1 is SGHTA, CDR2 FQGNSA, per germline. This CDR3 comprises 14 residues. The CDR3 protein is CASSLDRGQHEQYF. DNA of the CDR3: TGTGCCAGCAGCTTGGACAGGGGGCAACACGAGCAGTACTTT.

There are many counts of this clonotype. The chain links TRBV7-8 to TRBJ2-7, with 8 bases matching TRBD1. CDR1 SGHVS and CDR2 FQNEAQ come from the germline V gene. The CDR3 consists of 16 residues. Germline trimming cut 2 bases from V and 1 base from J; bases unmatched to any gene: 7. The CDR3 protein is CASSLFPQGVSYEQYF. Here the CDR3 DNA reads TGTGCCAGCAGCTTATTCCCACAGGGGGTTTCCTACGAGCAGTACTTC.

In its sample, this clonotype was seen many times. CDR3: CATSNQGFYRGYTF. The CDR3 nucleotides read TGTGCCACGAGTAACCAGGGGTTTTACCGTGGCTACACCTTC. The chain combines TRBV15 with TRBJ1-2; D may be TRBD1 (6 bases). The CDR3 has 14 amino acids. V lost 9 bases and J lost 7, with 21 bases in between. Per the germline V gene, CDR1 is LNHNV and CDR2 is YYDKDF (reference sequence).

The table lists this clonotype with a few counts. The chain combines TRBV4-3 with TRBJ1-2; D is unclear. The CDR3 spans 13 residues. The V end was cut by 0 bases, the J end by 6 bases, with 8 bases between. Germline CDR1 and CDR2: LGHNA and YSLEER. CDR3 sequence reads: CASSQDRRNGYTF. In nucleotides, the CDR3 is TGCGCCAGCAGCCAAGATCGGCGCAATGGCTACACCTTC.

This clonotype came up a few times. The chain employs TRBV20-1 and TRBJ2-7; the D is unclear. This CDR3 region has 15 residues. Germline-derived CDR1 and CDR2 are DFQATT and SNEGSKA (reference sequence). Trimming shortened V by 5 bases and J by 2 bases, and 19 bases separated the two germline ends. The CDR3 sequence is CSAYFLGEPPYEQYF. The DNA for the CDR3 is TGCAGTGCTTATTTCCTCGGTGAGCCCCCCTACGAGCAGTACTTC.

This clonotype occurred a few times. V usage is TRBV19 and J usage is TRBJ1-2; 7 bases align to TRBD1. Unmatched junction bases numbered 7, after V lost 7 bases and J lost 2 bases. CDR1 LNHDA and CDR2 SQIVND come from the germline V gene (reference sequence). The CDR3 is 14 amino acids. The CDR3 spells CASIRQGSNYGYTF. The CDR3 bases are TGTGCCAGTATTCGACAGGGATCAAACTATGGCTACACCTTC.

This chain uses TRBV5-8 with TRBJ2-7, with 8 bases aligning to TRBD1. CDR1 SGHTS and CDR2 YDEGEE come from the germline V gene. The CDR3 totals 14 residues. J gave up 9 bases and V 4 bases, and 12 bases lay outside the gene matches. CDR3 nucleotides: TGTGCCAGCAGCGCTTACAACACAGGGGGTAGGCAGTACTTC. Translation: CASSAYNTGGRQYF.

J is TRBJ1-1 and V is TRBV6-1; D unclear. V lost 5 bases and J lost 0, with 16 bases in between. Germline CDR1 is MNHNS and CDR2 is SASEGT. The CDR3 runs to 16 residues. CDR3 in amino acids: CASSLLAGTMNTEAFF. The CDR3, as DNA: TGTGCCAGCAGTTTGTTGGCAGGAACAATGAACACTGAAGCTTTCTTT.

The chain couples TRBV4-3 to TRBJ2-7; 8 positions agree with TRBD2. The CDR3 has 15 amino acids. In germline, CDR1 is LGHNA, CDR2 YSLEER. With V trimmed by 0 bases and J by 3 bases, 4 bases remained unmatched. CDR3 coding DNA: TGCGCCAGCAGCCAAGATCGGGGGGGTTTCTACGAGCAGTACTTC. This sequence encodes CASSQDRGGFYEQYF.

The chain links TRBV27 to TRBJ1-5, with D maybe TRBD1 (6 bases). V was clipped by 4 bases and J by 6 bases, with 16 bases between them. Germline-derived CDR1 and CDR2 are MNHEY and SMNVEV (reference sequence). CDR3 length: 15 residues. CDR3 sequence reads: CASSSTGGASQPQHF. The CDR3 DNA follows: TGTGCCAGCAGTTCTACCGGGGGGGCAAGTCAGCCCCAGCATTTT.

The chain links TRBV7-9 to TRBJ2-7; D is undetermined. The V gene's germline CDR1 is SEHNR and CDR2 FQNEAQ (reference sequence). V was clipped by 5 bases and J by 5 bases, with 16 bases between them. The CDR3 totals 14 residues. In DNA form, the CDR3 reads TGTGCCAGCAGCAGCTTGGGGTCACGCGACGAGCAGTACTTC. Translating it yields CASSSLGSRDEQYF.

This clonotype showed up just a few times. The chain carries TRBV6-5 and TRBJ2-2; D gene unclear. This CDR3 is 17 amino acids long. The germline V gene has CDR1 MNHEY and CDR2 SVGAGI. V lost 7 bases and J 5 bases, leaving 23 bases between the germline ends. CDR3 bases: TGTGCCAGCACCCAAACATACTCCCGCGTGAGAACCGGGGAGCTGTTTTTT. Protein: CASTQTYSRVRTGELFF.

V and J are TRBV2 and TRBJ1-6; D is unresolved. Trimming cost V 5 bases and J 14 bases, with 13 bases left between them. The CDR3 consists of 12 residues. Germline assignment: CDR1 SNHLY and CDR2 FYNNEI. CDR3 sequence: CASSFRTLALHF. The CDR3 bases are TGTGCCAGCAGTTTTAGGACCCTGGCCCTCCACTTT.

On this clonotype: A much larger clonotype is one base distant, so this may be a read error. The chain recombines TRBV25-1 with TRBJ1-2, with 7 positions matching TRBD1. With V trimmed by 6 bases and J by 3 bases, 7 bases remained unmatched. This CDR3 comprises 14 residues. Germline V gene data show CDR1 as MGHDK and CDR2 as SYGVNS. As DNA, the CDR3 is TGTGCCAGCAGCGAACGTACAGGGGACTATGGCTACACCTTC. This codes for CASSERTGDYGYTF.